This TCR beta chain comes out of a study of a mutant IDH1 vaccine in newly diagnosed glioma. Time point defined: baseline, week 1 (first vaccination visit). Regarding treatment: pre-vaccination baseline after standard-of-care therapy. V lost 10 bases and J lost 6, with 13 bases in between. Germline V gene data show CDR1 as SNHLY and CDR2 as FYNNEI. The CDR3 length is 11 residues. Generated by immunoSEQ multiplex PCR, the TCRdb table keeps only in-frame clones and is missing some. The sample holds tens of thousands of clones, almost 85% seen once. This sequence was found in a man aged 25-45 years with glioma. The sequencing used PBMCs, collected from a glioma patient treated with radiotherapy, temozolomide or both. This chain joins TRBV2 and TRBJ2-7, with TRBD2 as a possible D gene (7 bases). The CDR3 nucleotides read TGTGCCACTAGGGGGGGGCTCGAGCAGTACTTC. As protein: CATRGGLEQYF.